Following are 20 T cell receptor beta chains from one sample sequenced in a study of blood T cell repertoires in COVID-19. Sequenced by immunoSEQ multiplex PCR; TCRdb stores in-frame clones only, minus some. The sample has about 260,000 clones; around 87% are singletons. The sequenced sample was peripheral blood. These receptors all stem from a woman aged 50 to 60 with acute or convalescent COVID-19.

The V gene is TRBV4-1, the J gene TRBJ2-7; TRBD2 agrees at 7 bases. The CDR3 extends over 16 amino acids. CDR1 and CDR2 (germline): MGHRA, YSYEKL. Trimming took 1 base from V and 3 from J; bases not matched to a gene: 9. The CDR3 spells CASSQVISSGYYEQYF. The CDR3 DNA sequence: TGCGCCAGCAGCCAAGTAATATCTAGCGGATACTACGAGCAGTACTTC.

The rearrangement links TRBV9 to TRBJ2-1; D is perhaps TRBD2 (6 bases). Germline CDR1 reads SGDLS; CDR2 reads YYNGEE. The CDR3 loop spans 15 amino acids. Deletions cut 4 bases from V and 0 bases from J, with 11 bases between. The DNA of the CDR3 is TGTGCCAGCAGCCCGACCGGGGGCTCCTACAATGAGCAGTTCTTC. Translation gives CASSPTGGSYNEQFF.

The chain couples TRBV6-2 or TRBV6-3 to TRBJ2-7, with D perhaps matching TRBD2 (6 bases). This CDR3 is 15 amino acids long. V lost 6 bases and J lost 2, with 17 bases in between. Per the germline V gene, CDR1 is MNHEY and CDR2 is SVGEGT. CDR3 amino acids: CASSHGAGKPYEQYF. In nucleotides, the CDR3 is TGTGCCAGCAGCCACGGGGCGGGAAAACCCTACGAGCAGTACTTC.

Here the CDR3 reads CASNHGPGDQPQHF. CDR3 sequence (DNA): TGTGCCAGCAACCACGGACCGGGAGATCAGCCCCAGCATTTT. The chain links TRBV6-5 to TRBJ1-5; D remains unclear. Per germline, CDR1 MNHEY and CDR2 SVGAGI. The CDR3 contains 14 residues. V was cut by 7 bases and J by 5 bases, with 15 bases left in between.

The V gene is TRBV5-6, the J gene TRBJ1-2; weak D call: TRBD1 (6 bases). V shed 1 base and J shed 12 bases, with 19 bases lying between them. Germline CDR1 SGHDT, CDR2 YYEEEE. The CDR3 contains 14 residues. The CDR3 region is CASSLPGDPLEDTF. The CDR3 bases are TGTGCCAGCAGCTTGCCAGGGGATCCCCTCGAGGACACCTTC.

The V gene is TRBV9, the J gene TRBJ2-2; the D gene is possibly TRBD2 (5 bases). The CDR3 consists of 14 residues. The V gene's germline CDR1 is SGDLS and CDR2 YYNGEE. Trimming took off 4 bases at V and 7 bases at J, with 14 bases between the two ends. CDR3 sequence (DNA): TGTGCCAGCAGCCAAACTAGTGTCAGCGGGGAGCTGTTTTTT. Translating it yields CASSQTSVSGELFF.

The CDR3 protein is CASSLRAEFSYEQYF. DNA for the CDR3: TGTGCCAGCAGCTTGCGAGCGGAATTCTCCTACGAGCAGTACTTC. The chain joins TRBV11-2 to TRBJ2-7; perhaps TRBD2 as D (5 bases). V lost 3 bases and J 0 bases, leaving 12 bases between the germline ends. There are 15 residues in the CDR3. In germline, CDR1 is SGHAT, CDR2 FQNNGV.

This chain connects TRBV4-1 to TRBJ2-3; 10 nucleotides match TRBD1. In germline, CDR1 is MGHRA, CDR2 YSYEKL. The CDR3 is 15 amino acids. Losses at the gene ends were 5 bases for V and 1 base for J; bases not matched to a gene: 3. CDR3 DNA: TGCGCCAGCAGCTCGACAGGGGGCCGCACAGATACGCAGTATTTT. Translating gives CASSSTGGRTDTQYF.

This chain connects TRBV20-1 to TRBJ1-2, with unresolved D. Trimming shortened V by 2 bases and J by 8 bases, and 9 bases separated the two germline ends. Looked up from germline, CDR1 is DFQATT and CDR2 is SNEGSKA (reference sequence). The CDR3 sequence is 11 residues long. CDR3 DNA sequence: TGCAGTGCTAGATCCGGTCGCGGCTACACCTTC. Translated: CSARSGRGYTF.

The gene calls are TRBV5-1 and TRBJ2-7; no reliable D call. The CDR3 extends over 14 amino acids. CDR1 is SGHRS, CDR2 YFSETQ, per germline. Between the trimmed V and J ends, which lost 0 bases and 0 bases, there was a span of 7 bases. In DNA, the CDR3 is TGCGCCAGCAGCTTGGACAGCCTCTCCTACGAGCAGTACTTC. Amino acids: CASSLDSLSYEQYF. Using reference TRBV5-1 and TRBJ2-7 for the parts outside the CDR3, the full variable domain is KAGVTQTPRYLIKTRGQQVTLSCSPISGHRSVSWYQQTPGQGLQFLFEYFSETQRNKGNFPGRFSGRQFSNSRSEMNVSTLELGDSALYLCASSLDSLSYEQYFGPGTRLTVT.

The chain has TRBV30 and TRBJ1-1, with D maybe TRBD1 (5 bases). This CDR3 contains 13 residues. The V and J ends lost 4 bases and 1 base respectively, with 10 bases between them. The V gene's germline CDR1 is GTSNPN and CDR2 SVGIG (reference sequence). The DNA of the CDR3 is TGTGCCTGGAAGGTGGACACGAACACTGAAGCTTTCTTT. It encodes CAWKVDTNTEAFF.

V and J are TRBV10-3 and TRBJ1-6; perhaps TRBD1 as D (5 bases). Germline V gives CDR1 ENHRY, CDR2 SYGVKD. Trimming cost V 6 bases and J 13 bases, with 13 bases left between them. There are 12 residues in the CDR3. CDR3 coding DNA: TGTGCCATCAGGGGGCGGAAGGATCCCCTCCACTTT. It yields the protein CAIRGRKDPLHF.

The chain combines TRBV28 with TRBJ2-7; possible D gene TRBD1, 6 bases. Deletions cut 6 bases from V and 0 bases from J, with 15 bases between. Germline values: CDR1 MDHEN, CDR2 SYDVKM. The CDR3 totals 15 residues. The DNA for the CDR3 is TGTGCCAGCAGGCCCGGACAGACAAGCTCCTACGAGCAGTACTTC. It is translated as CASRPGQTSSYEQYF.

On this clone: The sample holds other DNA sequences that translate to the same CDR3. The rearrangement joins TRBV5-1 to TRBJ2-1; 9 nucleotides align to TRBD2. There are 15 residues in the CDR3. V shed 0 bases, J shed 3 bases, and the junction held 1 base outside the gene matches. Germline CDR1 SGHRS, CDR2 YFSETQ. The CDR3 DNA reads TGCGCCAGCAGCTTGGGACTAGCGGTCTACAATGAGCAGTTCTTC. Translated: CASSLGLAVYNEQFF. Full variable domain (missing parts from reference TRBV5-1 and TRBJ2-1): KAGVTQTPRYLIKTRGQQVTLSCSPISGHRSVSWYQQTPGQGLQFLFEYFSETQRNKGNFPGRFSGRQFSNSRSEMNVSTLELGDSALYLCASSLGLAVYNEQFFGPGTRLTVL.

The chain is built from TRBV5-8 and TRBJ2-6, with D maybe TRBD2 (5 bases). Trimming stripped 0 bases from V and 9 bases from J, with 13 bases between. Germline CDR1 is SGHTS and CDR2 is YDEGEE. The CDR3 is 15 amino acids. The CDR3 loop is CASSLAGDEVNVLTF. Here the CDR3 DNA reads TGTGCCAGCAGCTTGGCCGGGGATGAGGTCAACGTCCTGACTTTC.

The rearrangement links TRBV7-9 to TRBJ1-2, with D maybe TRBD1 (5 bases). Per germline, CDR1 SEHNR and CDR2 FQNEAQ (reference sequence). Trimming stripped 3 bases from V and 6 bases from J, with 17 bases between. This CDR3 spans 15 amino acids. CDR3: CASSLQGLSADGYTF. In nucleotides, the CDR3 is TGTGCCAGCAGCTTGCAGGGATTATCGGCGGATGGCTACACCTTC.

This clone was seen a single time. The chain has TRBV30 and TRBJ1-1, with a possible D match to TRBD1 (5 bases). V gave up 2 bases and J gave up 5 bases, with 9 bases separating them. CDR3 length equals 12 residues. Germline V gene sequence: CDR1 GTSNPN, CDR2 SVGIG (reference sequence). The CDR3 nucleotides are TGTGCCTGGAGTTATCGGGGGACTGAAGCTTTCTTT. This encodes CAWSYRGTEAFF. Drawing the rest from reference TRBV30 and TRBJ1-1, the complete variable domain is SQTIHQWPATLVQPVGSPLSLECTVEGTSNPNLYWYRQAAGRGLQLLFYSVGIGQISSEVPQNLSASRPQDRQFILSSKKLLLSDSGFYLCAWSYRGTEAFFGQGTRLTVV.

The chain employs TRBV7-3 and TRBJ2-5; D may be TRBD2 (5 bases). V was trimmed by 5 bases and J by 1 base, leaving 8 bases between them. The CDR3 is 13 residues long. Per germline, CDR1 SGHTA and CDR2 FQGTGA. The CDR3 nucleotides read TGTGCCAGCAGCGCTAGCCCCCAAGAGACCCAGTACTTC. Translating it yields CASSASPQETQYF.

This clone was detected only a few times. The rearrangement links TRBV6-1 to TRBJ1-2, with a tentative D call TRBD1 (6 bases). This CDR3 is built from 13 residues. The germline V gene has CDR1 MNHNS and CDR2 SASEGT. V was cut by 2 bases and J by 8 bases, with 12 bases left in between. The CDR3 region has the DNA TGTGCCAGCAGTGAACAGGGGATTAGAGGCTACACCTTC. Translation gives CASSEQGIRGYTF.

The V call is TRBV2, the J call TRBJ1-5; a weak D match, TRBD1 (6 bases). Per germline, CDR1 SNHLY and CDR2 FYNNEI. This CDR3 contains 14 residues. Trimming removed 4 bases from V and 5 bases from J, with 12 bases in between. CDR3 coding DNA: TGTGCCAGCAGTGGTGGGGGGGGCGATCAGCCCCAGCATTTT. It specifies CASSGGGGDQPQHF.